This T cell receptor (beta chain) was captured in a study of cytomegalovirus exposure and HLA in healthy donors. The CDR3 spans 15 residues. The germline CDR1 and CDR2 sequences are ENHRY and SYGVKD. Trimming cost V 2 bases and J 2 bases, with 12 bases left between them. A multiplex PCR was run with 60 Vbeta primers and 13 Jbeta primers. Sequenced by immunoSEQ multiplex PCR; TCRdb stores in-frame clones only, minus some. The sample lists roughly 140,000 clones, almost 85% occurring once. This chain connects TRBV10-3 to TRBJ2-5, with D perhaps TRBD2 (6 bases). The sequenced material came from PBMCs. The source is a woman aged 60 to 75 in good health and CMV-seropositive. CDR3 region: CAISEDGSGQETQYF. The CDR3 bases are TGTGCCATCAGTGAGGACGGGAGCGGGCAAGAGACCCAGTACTTC.